One and the same sample provided the 13 T cell receptor beta chains below, sequenced in a study of cytomegalovirus exposure and HLA in healthy donors. The PCR employed 60 Vbeta primers together with 13 Jbeta primers. Some clones are missing from TCRdb's copy, which holds only in-frame ones; the method was immunoSEQ multiplex PCR. This sample has fewer than 200,000 clones, with approximately 82% found just once. The sample comprised PBMCs. The receptors originated from a woman between 25 and 40 years old in good health and CMV-seronegative.

This clone is a singleton in its sample. This chain connects TRBV11-2 to TRBJ2-1; 9 bases line up with TRBD1. This CDR3 comprises 17 residues. Trimming at V came to 5 bases and at J to 6 bases, leaving 14 bases not matched to a gene. Germline V gene lookup returns CDR1 SGHAT and CDR2 FQNNGV. As DNA, the CDR3 is TGTGCCAGCAGCCCATCCAGGACAGGGGACCTCGGCAATGAGCAGTTCTTC. Translating it yields CASSPSRTGDLGNEQFF. Full variable domain (remainder filled in from reference TRBV11-2 and TRBJ2-1): EAGVAQSPRYKIIEKRQSVAFWCNPISGHATLYWYQQILGQGPKLLIQFQNNGVVDDSQLPKDRFSAERLKGVDSTLKIQPAKLEDSAVYLCASSPSRTGDLGNEQFFGPGTRLTVL.

V usage is TRBV28 and J usage is TRBJ1-1; TRBD1 is a possible D gene (6 bases). Trimming took off 6 bases at V and 4 bases at J, with 18 bases between the two ends. This CDR3 has 15 residues. Germline assignment: CDR1 MDHEN and CDR2 SYDVKM. The CDR3 loop reads CASRTQGTQATEAFF. The DNA of the CDR3 is TGTGCCAGCAGGACACAGGGCACGCAGGCCACTGAAGCTTTCTTT.

This chain uses TRBV5-1 with TRBJ1-2; unclear D gene. V was trimmed by 0 bases and J by 6 bases, leaving 9 bases between them. The CDR3 loop spans 13 amino acids. CDR1 and CDR2 from the germline V gene are SGHRS and YFSETQ. The CDR3 DNA is TGCGCCAGCAGCTTGGCGGTCACCCATGGCTACACCTTC. This encodes CASSLAVTHGYTF. The whole variable domain, remainder taken from reference TRBV5-1 and TRBJ1-2, is KAGVTQTPRYLIKTRGQQVTLSCSPISGHRSVSWYQQTPGQGLQFLFEYFSETQRNKGNFPGRFSGRQFSNSRSEMNVSTLELGDSALYLCASSLAVTHGYTFGSGTRLTVV.

A note on this clone: Other DNA sequences of this sample code for an identical CDR3. CDR3 loop: CAWSVQYEQYF. The CDR3 coding sequence is TGTGCCTGGAGTGTACAGTACGAGCAGTACTTC. The rearrangement uses TRBV30 and TRBJ2-7; D not resolved. Trimming stripped 0 bases from V and 4 bases from J, with 4 bases between. This CDR3 comprises 11 residues. Per germline, CDR1 GTSNPN and CDR2 SVGIG (reference sequence).

The chain uses TRBV27 and TRBJ1-2; 10 nucleotides match TRBD1. The ends lost 6 bases at V and 3 bases at J; junction bases unmatched: 7. This CDR3 region has 15 residues. Germline V lookup: CDR1 MNHEY, CDR2 SMNVEV (reference sequence). CDR3 loop: CASRGAGQGHYGYTF. The CDR3 coding sequence is TGTGCCAGCAGAGGAGCGGGACAGGGGCACTATGGCTACACCTTC.

The chain uses TRBV5-8 and TRBJ1-4; D is ambiguous. V lost 3 bases and J 5 bases, leaving 14 bases between the germline ends. The length of the CDR3 is 15 residues. Germline lookup yields CDR1 SGHTS and CDR2 YDEGEE. CDR3 residues: CASSSGVGKNEKLFF. In nucleotides, the CDR3 is TGTGCCAGCAGCTCAGGCGTCGGGAAAAATGAAAAACTGTTTTTT.

The V call is TRBV27, the J call TRBJ1-5; D might be TRBD1 (6 bases). This CDR3 is 15 amino acids long. CDR1 is MNHEY and CDR2 is SMNVEV in the germline V gene (reference sequence). Trimming took off 8 bases at V and 0 bases at J, with 14 bases between the two ends. The CDR3 sequence is CASQDSFYSNQPQHF. The CDR3 bases are TGTGCCAGCCAGGACAGTTTCTATAGCAATCAGCCCCAGCATTTT.

V gene TRBV13 combines with J gene TRBJ1-2; a weak D match, TRBD1 (6 bases). Germline V gene sequence: CDR1 PRHDT, CDR2 FYEKMQ (reference sequence). The CDR3 covers 16 residues. The V gene lost 0 bases and the J gene lost 4 bases, with 15 bases spanning the gap. The chain's CDR3 is CASSLGVGQFPYGYTF. CDR3 DNA sequence: TGTGCCAGCAGCTTAGGGGTCGGACAGTTCCCCTATGGCTACACCTTC.

The gene calls are TRBV29-1 and TRBJ1-2; D might be TRBD1 (5 bases). The CDR3 is 11 amino acids. Germline V CDR1 and CDR2: SQVTM, ANQGSEA. V was trimmed by 7 bases and J by 4 bases, leaving 10 bases between them. The CDR3 nucleotides are TGCAGCGCTCAGACAGTCTATGGCTACACCTTC. Encoded protein: CSAQTVYGYTF.

This clone was found a few times. This rearrangement joins TRBV27 to TRBJ1-2; tentatively, D is TRBD1 (5 bases). This CDR3 is built from 12 residues. V was clipped by 5 bases and J by 7 bases, with 11 bases between them. CDR1 is MNHEY and CDR2 is SMNVEV in the germline V gene (reference sequence). Here the CDR3 reads CASSPQGSGYTF. As DNA, the CDR3 is TGTGCCAGCAGTCCGCAGGGAAGTGGCTACACCTTC.

The rearrangement links TRBV7-9 to TRBJ2-1; 15 bases agree with TRBD2. This CDR3 spans 17 amino acids. V was pared by 6 bases and J by 8 bases, with 11 bases of the junction left unmatched. Germline CDR1 is SEHNR and CDR2 is FQNEAQ (reference sequence). As DNA, the CDR3 is TGTGCCAGCAGTCAAGGACTAGCGGGGGGGCTGAACGATGAGCAGTTCTTC. Translating gives CASSQGLAGGLNDEQFF.

The DNA of the CDR3 is TGTGCCAGCAGCTTAGAATCTGGCCGAAAATATGGCTACACCTTC. It specifies CASSLESGRKYGYTF. V usage is TRBV7-2 and J usage is TRBJ1-2; D gene unclear. The germline V gene encodes CDR1 SGHTA and CDR2 FQGNSA. The V end was cut by 1 base, the J end by 5 bases, with 14 bases between. The CDR3 is 15 amino acids.

The chain recombines TRBV5-1 with TRBJ2-3, with a possible D match to TRBD2 (7 bases). Trimming removed 0 bases at V and 9 bases at J, with 14 bases between. Looked up from germline, CDR1 is SGHRS and CDR2 is YFSETQ. The CDR3 loop spans 14 amino acids. CDR3 nucleotides: TGCGCCAGCAGCTTGGATTCGGGGGGCCGGACGCAGTATTTT. Translated, it gives CASSLDSGGRTQYF.